The text below deals with one T cell receptor (beta chain). Its specificity is unknown. As every portion of the isolated RNA was reverse transcribed, the sequencing read expressed TCRB transcripts. Some clones are missing from TCRdb's copy, which holds only in-frame ones; the method was immunoSEQ multiplex PCR. The sample includes some 350,000 clones, around a tenth of them seen just once. The data were taken from a study of beta chain features in type 1 diabetes. Findings and limits, study-wide: Shorter TCRB CDR3s, moderately but significantly so, were found in Type 1 diabetes patients in all four CD4+ subsets.

Germline V gene sequence: CDR1 SGHAT, CDR2 FQNNGV. With 5 bases removed from V and 4 bases from J, the gap between germline ends came to 6 bases. CDR3 length: 12 amino acids. This sequence was found in a man aged 25 to 40 with type 1 diabetes. V is TRBV11-2 and J is TRBJ1-3; D not certain. The source material was central memory CD4+ T cells from blood. The CDR3 reads CASSEQGNTIYF. The CDR3 region has the DNA TGTGCCAGCAGCGAGCAAGGAAACACCATATATTTT. The full variable domain, its missing parts supplied by reference TRBV11-2 and TRBJ1-3, is EAGVAQSPRYKIIEKRQSVAFWCNPISGHATLYWYQQILGQGPKLLIQFQNNGVVDDSQLPKDRFSAERLKGVDSTLKIQPAKLEDSAVYLCASSEQGNTIYFGEGSWLTVV.